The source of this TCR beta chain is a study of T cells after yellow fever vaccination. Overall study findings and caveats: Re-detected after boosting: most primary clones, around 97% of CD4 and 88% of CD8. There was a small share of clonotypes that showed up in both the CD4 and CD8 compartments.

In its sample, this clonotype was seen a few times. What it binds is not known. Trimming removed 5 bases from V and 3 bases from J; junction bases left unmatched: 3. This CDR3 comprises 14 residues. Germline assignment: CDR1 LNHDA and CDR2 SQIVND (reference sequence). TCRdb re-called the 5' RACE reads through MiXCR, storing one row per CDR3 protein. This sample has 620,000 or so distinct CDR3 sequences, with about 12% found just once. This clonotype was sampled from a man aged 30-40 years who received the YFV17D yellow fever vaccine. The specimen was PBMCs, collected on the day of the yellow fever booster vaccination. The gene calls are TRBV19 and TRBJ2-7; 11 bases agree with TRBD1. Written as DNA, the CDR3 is TGTGCCAGTAGTTGGGGGACAGGGGGCTACGAGCAGTACTTC. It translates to CASSWGTGGYEQYF.